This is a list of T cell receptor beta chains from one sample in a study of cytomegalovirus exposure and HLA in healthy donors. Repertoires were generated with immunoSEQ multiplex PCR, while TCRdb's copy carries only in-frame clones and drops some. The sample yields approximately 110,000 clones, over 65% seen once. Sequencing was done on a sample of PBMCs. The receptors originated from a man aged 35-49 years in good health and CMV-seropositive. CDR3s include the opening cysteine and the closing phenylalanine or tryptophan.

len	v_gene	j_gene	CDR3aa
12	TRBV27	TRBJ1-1	CASSKGGTEAFF
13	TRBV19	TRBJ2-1	CASSSRSLSEQFF
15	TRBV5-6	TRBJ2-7	CASSKTRGGYYEQYF
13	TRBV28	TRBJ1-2	CASRLQGAYGYTF
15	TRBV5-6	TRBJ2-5	CASSLATGGGETQYF
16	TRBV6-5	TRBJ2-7	CASSYSGTGAHYEQYF
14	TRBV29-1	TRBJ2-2	CSVGQGANTGELFF
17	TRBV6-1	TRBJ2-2	CASSEVRGGSPAGELFF
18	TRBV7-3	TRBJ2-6	CASSLDGLAGSGANVLTF
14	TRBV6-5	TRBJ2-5	CASSYSALTETQYF
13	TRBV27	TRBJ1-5	CASQDRVGQPQHF
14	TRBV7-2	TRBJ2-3	CASSRNRGQDTQYF
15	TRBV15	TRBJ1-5	CATSGTTGANQPQHF
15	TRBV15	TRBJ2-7	CATSRSPGQALQQYF
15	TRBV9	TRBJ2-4	CASSVDGTIKGIQYF
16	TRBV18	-	CASSPRDRLSSYEQYF
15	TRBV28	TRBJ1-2	CASSFPGQGAYGYTF
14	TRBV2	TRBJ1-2	CASRAGGGNYGYTF
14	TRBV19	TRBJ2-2	CASSIALNTGELFF
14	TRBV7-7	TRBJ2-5	CASSPRPAEETQYF
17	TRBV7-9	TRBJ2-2	CASSSMGGLAGTGELFF
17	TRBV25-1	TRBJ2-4	CASSELGTGEAKNIQYF
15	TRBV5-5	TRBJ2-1	CASSWGDSNYNEQFF
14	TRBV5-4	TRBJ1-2	CASSLTGENYGYTF
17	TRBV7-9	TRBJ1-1	CASSLEGGLGANAEAFF
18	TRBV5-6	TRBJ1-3	CASSPLSGRDYSGNTIYF
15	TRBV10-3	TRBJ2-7	CAISDPGQGGYEQYF